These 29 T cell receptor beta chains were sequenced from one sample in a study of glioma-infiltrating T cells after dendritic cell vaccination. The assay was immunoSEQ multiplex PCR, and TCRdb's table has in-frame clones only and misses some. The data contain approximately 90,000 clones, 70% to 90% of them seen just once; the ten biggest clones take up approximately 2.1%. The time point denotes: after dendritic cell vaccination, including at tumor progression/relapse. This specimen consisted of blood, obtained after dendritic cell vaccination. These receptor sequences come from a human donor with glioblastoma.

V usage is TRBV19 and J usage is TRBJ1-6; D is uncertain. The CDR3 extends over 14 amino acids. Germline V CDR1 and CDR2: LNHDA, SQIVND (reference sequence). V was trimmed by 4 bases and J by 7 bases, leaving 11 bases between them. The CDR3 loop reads CASSTLPLNSPLHF. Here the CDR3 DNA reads TGTGCCAGTAGTACCCTCCCCCTGAATTCACCCCTCCACTTT.

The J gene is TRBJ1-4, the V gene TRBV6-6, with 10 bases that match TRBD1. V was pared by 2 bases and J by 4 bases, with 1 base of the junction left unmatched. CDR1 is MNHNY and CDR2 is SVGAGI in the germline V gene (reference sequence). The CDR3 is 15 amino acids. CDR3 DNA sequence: TGTGCCAGCAGTTACCGGACAGGGGGTAATGAAAAACTGTTTTTT. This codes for CASSYRTGGNEKLFF.

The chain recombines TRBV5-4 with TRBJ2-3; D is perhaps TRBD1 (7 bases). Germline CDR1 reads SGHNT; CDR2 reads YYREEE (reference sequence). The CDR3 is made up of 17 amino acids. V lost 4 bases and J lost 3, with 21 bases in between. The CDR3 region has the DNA TGTGCCAGCAGCATCGGGGGAAGGGGGCGGAGAACAGATACGCAGTATTTT. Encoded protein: CASSIGGRGRRTDTQYF.

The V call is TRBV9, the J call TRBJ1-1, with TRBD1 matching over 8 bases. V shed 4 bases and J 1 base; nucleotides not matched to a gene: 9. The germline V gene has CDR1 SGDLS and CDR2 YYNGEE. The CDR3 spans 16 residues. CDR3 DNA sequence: TGTGCCAGCAGCCTGGACAGGGAGGGGGAGAACACTGAAGCTTTCTTT. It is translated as CASSLDREGENTEAFF.

The CDR3 DNA follows: TGTGCCAGCAGCCAAGGACTAGCGGGAGTAGGCTCCTACAATGAGCAGTTCTTC. Protein: CASSQGLAGVGSYNEQFF. The chain recombines TRBV4-2 with TRBJ2-1, with 12 bases aligning to TRBD2. Looked up from germline, CDR1 is LGHNA and CDR2 is YNFKEQ. Trimming at V came to 1 base and at J to 0 bases, leaving 4 bases not matched to a gene. The CDR3 has 18 residues.

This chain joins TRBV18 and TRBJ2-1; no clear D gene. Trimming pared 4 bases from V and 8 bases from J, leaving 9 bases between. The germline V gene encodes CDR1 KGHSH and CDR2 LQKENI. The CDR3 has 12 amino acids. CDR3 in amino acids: CASSLSGDEQFF. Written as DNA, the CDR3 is TGTGCCAGCTCACTCTCCGGAGATGAGCAGTTCTTC.

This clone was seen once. DNA of the CDR3: TGTGCCAGCAGCCTCCGCACAGATACGCAGTATTTT. Protein: CASSLRTDTQYF. The chain combines TRBV11-3 with TRBJ2-3; D gene unclear. Deletions cut 5 bases from V and 1 base from J, with 4 bases between. The CDR3 sequence is 12 residues long. Germline assignment: CDR1 SGHNT and CDR2 YENEEA.

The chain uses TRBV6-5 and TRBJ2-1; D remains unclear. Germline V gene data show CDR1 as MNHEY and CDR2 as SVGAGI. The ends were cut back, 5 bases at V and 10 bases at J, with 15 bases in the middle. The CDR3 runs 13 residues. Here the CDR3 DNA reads TGTGCCAGCAGTGCCGAGGAAATCCGGGAGCAGTTCTTC. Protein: CASSAEEIREQFF.

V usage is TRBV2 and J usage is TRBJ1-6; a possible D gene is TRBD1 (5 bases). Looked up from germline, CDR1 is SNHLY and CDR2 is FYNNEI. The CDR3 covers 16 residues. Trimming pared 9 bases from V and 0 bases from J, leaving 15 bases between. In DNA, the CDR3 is TGTGCCAGTAGGGGCCAGGGTAGCTCCTATAATTCACCCCTCCACTTT. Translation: CASRGQGSSYNSPLHF.

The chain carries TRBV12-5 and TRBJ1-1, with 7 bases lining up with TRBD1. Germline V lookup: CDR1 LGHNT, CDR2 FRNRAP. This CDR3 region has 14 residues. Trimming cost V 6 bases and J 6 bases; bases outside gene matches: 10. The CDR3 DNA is TGTGCTAGTGGATCGGGACAGTCTGCGGCTGAAGCTTTCTTT. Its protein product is CASGSGQSAAEAFF.

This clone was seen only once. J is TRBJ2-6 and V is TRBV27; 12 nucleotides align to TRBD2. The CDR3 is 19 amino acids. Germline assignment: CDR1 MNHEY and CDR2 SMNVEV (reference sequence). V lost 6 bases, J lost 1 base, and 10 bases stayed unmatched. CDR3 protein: CASRPHRTSGTSGANVLTF. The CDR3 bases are TGTGCCAGCAGGCCCCACCGGACTAGCGGGACTTCTGGGGCCAACGTCCTGACTTTC.

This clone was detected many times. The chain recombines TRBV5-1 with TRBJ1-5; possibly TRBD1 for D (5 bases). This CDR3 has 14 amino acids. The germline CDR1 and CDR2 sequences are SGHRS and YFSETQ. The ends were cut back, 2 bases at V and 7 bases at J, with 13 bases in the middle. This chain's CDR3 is CASSLRQGGQPQHF. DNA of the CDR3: TGCGCCAGCAGCTTAAGGCAGGGCGGACAGCCCCAGCATTTT.

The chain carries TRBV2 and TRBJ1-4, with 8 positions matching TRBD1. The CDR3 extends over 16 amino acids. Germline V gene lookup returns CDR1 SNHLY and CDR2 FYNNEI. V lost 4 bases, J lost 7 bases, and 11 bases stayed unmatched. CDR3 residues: CASSVEQGGLAEKLFF. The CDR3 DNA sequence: TGTGCCAGCAGTGTGGAACAGGGGGGGCTTGCTGAAAAACTGTTTTTT.

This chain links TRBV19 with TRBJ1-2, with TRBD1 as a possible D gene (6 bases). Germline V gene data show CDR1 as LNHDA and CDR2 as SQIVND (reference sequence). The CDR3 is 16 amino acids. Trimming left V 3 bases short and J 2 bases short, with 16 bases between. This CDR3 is CASSISGGAKNYGYTF. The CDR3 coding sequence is TGTGCCAGTAGTATTTCGGGGGGCGCGAAAAACTATGGCTACACCTTC.

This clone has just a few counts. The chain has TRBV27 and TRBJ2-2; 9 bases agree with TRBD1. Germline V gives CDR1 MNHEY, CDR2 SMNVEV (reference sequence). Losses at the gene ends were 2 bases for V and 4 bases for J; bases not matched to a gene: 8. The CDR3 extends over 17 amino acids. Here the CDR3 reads CASSLLPGQGPTGELFF. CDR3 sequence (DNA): TGTGCCAGCAGTTTACTACCGGGACAGGGCCCCACCGGGGAGCTGTTTTTT.

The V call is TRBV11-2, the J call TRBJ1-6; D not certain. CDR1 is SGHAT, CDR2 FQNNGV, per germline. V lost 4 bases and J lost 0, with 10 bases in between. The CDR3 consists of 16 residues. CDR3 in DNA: TGTGCCAGCAGCTCGTCGTTGAGCTCCTATAATTCACCCCTCCACTTT. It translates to CASSSSLSSYNSPLHF. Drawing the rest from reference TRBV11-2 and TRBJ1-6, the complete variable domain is EAGVAQSPRYKIIEKRQSVAFWCNPISGHATLYWYQQILGQGPKLLIQFQNNGVVDDSQLPKDRFSAERLKGVDSTLKIQPAKLEDSAVYLCASSSSLSSYNSPLHFGNGTRLTVT.

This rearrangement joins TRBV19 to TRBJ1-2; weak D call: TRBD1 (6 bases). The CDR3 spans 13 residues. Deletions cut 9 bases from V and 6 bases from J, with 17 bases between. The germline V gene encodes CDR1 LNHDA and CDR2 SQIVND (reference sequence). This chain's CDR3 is CASRGRGTDGYTF. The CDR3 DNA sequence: TGTGCCAGCCGTGGTAGGGGGACCGATGGCTACACCTTC.

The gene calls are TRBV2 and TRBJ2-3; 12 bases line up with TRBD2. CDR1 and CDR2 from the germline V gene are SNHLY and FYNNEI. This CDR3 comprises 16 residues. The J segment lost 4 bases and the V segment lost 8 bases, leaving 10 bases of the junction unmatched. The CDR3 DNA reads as TGTGCCAGCGAGGGGCCTAGCGGGGGGGCCCCAGATACGCAGTATTTT. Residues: CASEGPSGGAPDTQYF.

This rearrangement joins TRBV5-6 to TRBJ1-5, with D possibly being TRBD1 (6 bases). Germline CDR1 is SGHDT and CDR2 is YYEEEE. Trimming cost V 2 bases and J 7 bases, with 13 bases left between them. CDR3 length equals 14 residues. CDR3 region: CASSLQGNRQPQHF. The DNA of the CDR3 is TGTGCCAGCAGCTTACAGGGTAATCGGCAGCCCCAGCATTTT.

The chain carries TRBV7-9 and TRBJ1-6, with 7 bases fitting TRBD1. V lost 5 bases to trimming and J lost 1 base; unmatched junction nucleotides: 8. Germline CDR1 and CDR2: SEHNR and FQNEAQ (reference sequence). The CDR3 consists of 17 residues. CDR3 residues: CASSTLRGESYNSPLHF. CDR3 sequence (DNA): TGTGCCAGCAGCACCCTCAGGGGGGAATCCTATAATTCACCCCTCCACTTT.

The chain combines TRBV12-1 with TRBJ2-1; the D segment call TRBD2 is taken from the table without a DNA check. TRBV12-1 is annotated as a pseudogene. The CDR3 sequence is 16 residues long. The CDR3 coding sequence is TGTGCCAGCACTTCCCCGCGGGACCAATCAGACAATGAGCAGTTCTTC. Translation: CASTSPRDQSDNEQFF.

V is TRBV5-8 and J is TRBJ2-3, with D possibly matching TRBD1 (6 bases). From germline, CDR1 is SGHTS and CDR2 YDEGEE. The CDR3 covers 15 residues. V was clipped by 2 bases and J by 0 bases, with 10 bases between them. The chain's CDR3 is CASSFQGPSTDTQYF. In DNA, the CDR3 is TGTGCCAGCAGCTTCCAGGGGCCGAGCACAGATACGCAGTATTTT.

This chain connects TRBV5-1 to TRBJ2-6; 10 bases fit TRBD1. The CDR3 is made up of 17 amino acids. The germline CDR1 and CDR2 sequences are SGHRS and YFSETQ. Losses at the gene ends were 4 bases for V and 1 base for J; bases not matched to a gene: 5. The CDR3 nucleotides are TGCGCCAGCAGCCTGGGACAGGGGAATTCTGGGGCCAACGTCCTGACTTTC. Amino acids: CASSLGQGNSGANVLTF.

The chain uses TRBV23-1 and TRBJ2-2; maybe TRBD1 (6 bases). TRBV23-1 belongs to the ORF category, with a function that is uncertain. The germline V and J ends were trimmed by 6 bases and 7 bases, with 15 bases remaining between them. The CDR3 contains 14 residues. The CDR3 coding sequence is TGCGCCAGCAGGCAGACAGGTTGGAGCGGGGAGCTGTTTTTT. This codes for CASRQTGWSGELFF.

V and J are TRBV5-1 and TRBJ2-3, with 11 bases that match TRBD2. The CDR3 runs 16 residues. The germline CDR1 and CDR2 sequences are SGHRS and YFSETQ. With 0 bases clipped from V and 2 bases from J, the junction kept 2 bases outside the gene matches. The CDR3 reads CASSLELAGATDTQYF. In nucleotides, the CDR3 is TGCGCCAGCAGCTTGGAACTAGCGGGGGCCACAGATACGCAGTATTTT.

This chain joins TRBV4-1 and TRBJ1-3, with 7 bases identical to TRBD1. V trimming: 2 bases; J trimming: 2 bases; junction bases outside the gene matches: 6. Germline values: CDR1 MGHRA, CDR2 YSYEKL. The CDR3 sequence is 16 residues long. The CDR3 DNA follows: TGCGCCAGCAGCCAACAGACAGGGCTGGCTGGAAACACCATATATTTT. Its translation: CASSQQTGLAGNTIYF.

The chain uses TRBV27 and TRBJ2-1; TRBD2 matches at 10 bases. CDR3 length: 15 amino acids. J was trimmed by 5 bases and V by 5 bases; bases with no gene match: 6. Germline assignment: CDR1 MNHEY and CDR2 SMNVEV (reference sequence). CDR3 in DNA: TGTGCCAGCAGTCCCAGGACTAGCGGCAACAATGAGCAGTTCTTC. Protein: CASSPRTSGNNEQFF.

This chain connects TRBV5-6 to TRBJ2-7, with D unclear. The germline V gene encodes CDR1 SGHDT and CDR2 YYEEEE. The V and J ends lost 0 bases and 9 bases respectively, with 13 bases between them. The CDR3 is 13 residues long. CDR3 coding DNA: TGTGCCAGCAGCTTGGCCGGGCCCATGGGGCAGTACGTC. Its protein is CASSLAGPMGQYV.

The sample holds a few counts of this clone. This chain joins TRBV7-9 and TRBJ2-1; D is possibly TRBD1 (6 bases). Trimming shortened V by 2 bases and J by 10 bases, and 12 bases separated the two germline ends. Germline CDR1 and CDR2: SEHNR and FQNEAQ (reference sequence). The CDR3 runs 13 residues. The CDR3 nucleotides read TGTGCCAGCAGCTTACAACAGGGAAGCGAGCAGTTCTTC. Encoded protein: CASSLQQGSEQFF.